This record looks at one T cell receptor beta chain sequence and its context. In its sample, this clone was seen many times. No antigen is known for it. Base quality data are lacking; no much larger clone is found one base away. This sample is part of a study of metastatic and nonmetastatic thyroid tumors (TCRdb year 2020). For the wider study: For patients with malignant and with benign thyroid disease, the researchers compared repertoires between peripheral blood samples and tumor or nodule tissue samples.

The investigation overall reported the following: TCR beta diversity was reported as significantly higher in malignant tumors than in benign nodules, in both blood and tumor samples.

V is reduced by 3 bases and J by 5 bases, leaving a spacing of 13 bases between them. The CDR3 has 15 amino acids, counting the end cysteine and phenylalanine. The CDR3 DNA has 45 bases and is translated from base 1. CDR1 MGHDK and CDR2 SYGVNS were looked up in the germline V gene. The method was PCR. The run used an Illumina HiSeq 4000. The TCR beta-chain CDR3 region of each patient was profiled by high-throughput sequencing. The paper's processing steps were these. CDR3 differences across clinicopathological groups were used to build a classifier for discriminating distant-metastatic papillary thyroid cancer patients. The Shannon index was used to measure repertoire diversity, and the Morisita-Horn index was used to measure how similar tumor and blood repertoires were. TCRdb reanalyzed the raw reads on its own, using fastp at Q25 for trimming and MiXCR for clone calling, and kept in-frame beta chains. The V and J calls were determined by TCRdb, not by the authors. The sample table lists about 24,000 clones, around 15% of them with a count of one. 13% to 15% of the sample belongs to the ten largest clones.

No patient had received any treatment before thyroid surgery. Patient clinical samples collected from the early 2010s to the late 2010s were retrospectively analysed using T-cell receptor beta sequencing. The TCR originated in a female donor with papillary thyroid cancer or a benign thyroid nodule (not recorded which). Some clones in this sample may be carry-over from other donors' samples. The specimen was blood. This chain joins TRBV25-1 to TRBJ1-4, and perhaps TRBD1 as D gene, on 5 matching bases. The sequence in DNA is TGTGCCAGCAGTGACCCAGGCAGGGTGAATGAAAAACTGTTTTTT. This codes for CASSDPGRVNEKLFF.